The sequence of this T cell receptor (beta chain) was determined in a study of blood T cell repertoires in COVID-19 (dated by TCRdb to 2018 to 2020). About the investigation overall: Samples from collaborators originated in the United States, Italy and Spain and spanned both the acute and convalescent phases of COVID-19. The prospective study material was composed of cDNA or gDNA derived from T cells, B-cell-depleted T cells, or PBMCs. Subjects who had been exposed to COVID-19, were actively infected with it, or had recovered from it provided the deeply sampled blood TCRbeta repertoires that made up the dataset. The repertoires were released in a freely available public database intended as a resource for research on the immune response to SARS-CoV-2. Samples were obtained from the ongoing ImmuneRACE study (first 160 participants) and from 1,254 subjects provided by 6 global collaborators. The sample metadata nearly always contained a de-identified subject ID, COVID-19 status, age in years and sex. Where available, HLA class I and class II types were obtained from metadata supplied by the sample provider rather than from assay-based typing.

Broad study findings and their caveats: The quantity of clinical and demographic metadata differed by source and by participant and was supplied without curation.

As encoded in the germline V gene, CDR1 is LGHNA while CDR2 is YNFKEQ. The V end gives up 8 bases and the J end 2 bases, leaving 9 bases in the junction not matched to a gene. The CDR3, from cysteine to phenylalanine, totals 14 residues. Kept here is only the CDR3 DNA, which spans 42 bases and is read in frame from base 1. Whole blood was collected in K2EDTA tubes by collaborating institutions according to the institutions' own protocols. For TCRbeta analysis, collaborators shipped samples as frozen whole blood, isolated PBMCs, or DNA extracted from either of those sample types. The immunoSEQ Assay, a bias-controlled multiplex PCR, was used to amplify TCRbeta CDR3 regions from genomic DNA. Under the source paper's analysis protocol: The number of nucleated cells in each sample was estimated from the amplification of reference gene primers within the assay. Sequence reads were collapsed and filtered to measure the absolute abundance of every unique TCRbeta CDR3 rearrangement. For each sample, productive Simpson clonality was calculated as the square root of Simpson's diversity index across productive rearrangements. TCRdb's version of the immuneACCESS table is confined to in-frame rearrangements and falls short of the full clone set. An unresolved V gene accounts for under half of the shortfall where checked; the remainder is of unknown origin. V, J and clone size were drawn from that table, and D and trimming were deduced from the DNA. Here the sample has about 210,000 clones; 92% occur a single time. The top ten constitute more than 0.95% of the sample.

In regard to this clone: The specificity of this receptor is unknown. Per-nucleotide qualities are absent, and no much larger clonotype sits a single base away.

The chain joins TRBV4-2 to TRBJ2-7; 7 middle bases align to TRBD2. Sequenced: peripheral blood. This TCR came from a man between 25 and 39 years old with acute or convalescent COVID-19. DNA sequence: TGTGCCAGCGGAGATGGGGACTACCCCTACGAGCAGTACTTC. Its amino acids are CASGDGDYPYEQYF.